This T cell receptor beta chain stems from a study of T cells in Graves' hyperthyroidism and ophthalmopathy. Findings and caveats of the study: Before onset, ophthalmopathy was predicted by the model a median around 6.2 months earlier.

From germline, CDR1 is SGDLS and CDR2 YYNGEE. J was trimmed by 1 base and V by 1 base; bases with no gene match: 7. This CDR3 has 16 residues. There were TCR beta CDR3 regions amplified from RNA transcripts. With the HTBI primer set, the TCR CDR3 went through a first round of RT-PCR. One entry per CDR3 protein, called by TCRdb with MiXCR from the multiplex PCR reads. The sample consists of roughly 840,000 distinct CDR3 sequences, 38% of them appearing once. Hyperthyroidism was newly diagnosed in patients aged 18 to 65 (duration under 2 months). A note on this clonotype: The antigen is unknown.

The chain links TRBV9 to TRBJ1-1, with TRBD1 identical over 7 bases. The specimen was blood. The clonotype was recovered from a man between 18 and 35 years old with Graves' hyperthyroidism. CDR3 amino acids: CASSVKTGLGNTEAFF. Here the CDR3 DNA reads TGTGCCAGCAGCGTAAAGACAGGGCTGGGGAACACTGAAGCTTTCTTT. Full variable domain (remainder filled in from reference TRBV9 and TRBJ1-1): DSGVTQTPKHLITATGQRVTLRCSPRSGDLSVYWYQQSLDQGLQFLIQYYNGEERAKGNILERFSAQQFPDLHSELNLSSLELGDSALYFCASSVKTGLGNTEAFFGQGTRLTVV.